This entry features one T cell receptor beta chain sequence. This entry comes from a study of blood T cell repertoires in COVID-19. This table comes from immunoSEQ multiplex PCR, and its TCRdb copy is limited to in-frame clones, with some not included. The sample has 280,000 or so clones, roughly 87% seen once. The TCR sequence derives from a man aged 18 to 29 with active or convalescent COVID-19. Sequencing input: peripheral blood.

Here the CDR3 DNA reads TGCGCCAGCAGCCGGGAGGGCCTCACAACTAATGAAAAACTGTTTTTT. Its protein is CASSREGLTTNEKLFF. The chain couples TRBV4-1 to TRBJ1-4, with D hard to call. Germline CDR1 and CDR2: MGHRA and YSYEKL. The CDR3 contains 16 residues. Trimming took off 4 bases at V and 0 bases at J, with 12 bases between the two ends.